This T cell receptor (beta chain) appears in the sequencing data of a study of shared clonotypes between healthy human individuals. General study findings and limits: Tissues were not sampled, only blood, and their repertoires likely differ.

Trimming stripped 3 bases from V and 1 base from J, with 16 bases between. CDR1 and CDR2 (germline): SNHLY, FYNNEI. The CDR3 totals 16 residues. TCRdb keeps only in-frame clones here, not all; method: immunoSEQ multiplex PCR. This sample has more than 550,000 clones; 72% occur once, and the top ten carry about 1.8%. For this clone: Its antigen is not identified.

The receptor comes from a woman in her 30s in good health. Material for sequencing was memory CD4+ T cells sorted from blood. As for subset: CD45RA-negative fraction. The J gene is TRBJ2-7, the V gene TRBV2; possible D gene TRBD2, 6 bases. The CDR3 protein is CASSDPFGSPSYEQYF. The CDR3 nucleotides read TGTGCCAGCAGTGACCCCTTCGGGAGCCCGTCCTACGAGCAGTACTTC.